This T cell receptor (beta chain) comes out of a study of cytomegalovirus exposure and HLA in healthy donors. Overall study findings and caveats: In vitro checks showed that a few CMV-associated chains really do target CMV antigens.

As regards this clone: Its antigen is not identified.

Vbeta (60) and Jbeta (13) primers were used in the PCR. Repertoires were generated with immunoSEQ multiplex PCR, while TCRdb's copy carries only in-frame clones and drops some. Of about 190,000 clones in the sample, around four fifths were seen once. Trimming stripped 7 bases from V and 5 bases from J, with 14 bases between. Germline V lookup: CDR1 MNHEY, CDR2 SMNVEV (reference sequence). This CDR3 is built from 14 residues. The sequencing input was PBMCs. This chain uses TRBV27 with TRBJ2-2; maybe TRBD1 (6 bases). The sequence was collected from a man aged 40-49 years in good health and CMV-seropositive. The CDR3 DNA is TGTGCCAGCACCATTACAGGGCCTACCGGGGAGCTGTTTTTT. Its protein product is CASTITGPTGELFF.